The 17 T cell receptor beta chains in this list originate from one sample, sequenced in a study of response to subunit inactivated influenza vaccine. TCRdb re-called the RT-PCR reads with MiXCR, one entry per CDR3 protein. The sample contains 500,000 or so distinct CDR3 sequences, approximately 15% of which appear only once. Sequences were derived from CD4+ T cells sorted from PBMCs, sampled roughly 24 months after vaccination. These receptor sequences come from a man aged 50 to 69 who received an inactivated influenza vaccine.

This clonotype was observed many times. The rearrangement links TRBV25-1 to TRBJ2-5, with D perhaps matching TRBD1 or TRBD2 (6 bases each). This CDR3 comprises 16 residues. Germline loops: CDR1 MGHDK, CDR2 SYGVNS. V was shortened by 0 bases and J by 2 bases, with 13 bases between the two germline ends. The CDR3 loop reads CASSEYKGGSQETQYF. Here the CDR3 DNA reads TGTGCCAGCAGTGAATACAAGGGGGGCTCTCAAGAGACCCAGTACTTC.

Comment on this clonotype: A much larger clonotype is one base distant, so this may be a read error. This chain connects TRBV20-1 to TRBJ1-1; unclear D gene. This CDR3 has 13 residues. CDR1 is DFQATT and CDR2 is SNEGSKA in the germline V gene (reference sequence). CDR3 region: CSAMRSMNTEAVF. The CDR3 bases are TGCAGTGCTATGCGGTCCATGAACACTGAAGCTGTCTTT.

This clonotype turned up a few times. This chain uses TRBV6-1 with TRBJ1-1; 7 bases are a match to TRBD1. J lost 0 bases, V lost 7 bases, and 5 bases had no gene match. The CDR3 is 14 amino acids. Germline V gene lookup returns CDR1 MNHNS and CDR2 SASEGT. CDR3: CASTRQGLNTEAFF. CDR3 bases: TGTGCCAGCACCCGACAGGGTCTGAACACTGAAGCTTTCTTT.

The chain is built from TRBV5-1 and TRBJ1-1; D possibly corresponds to TRBD1 (6 bases). Germline CDR1 reads SGHRS; CDR2 reads YFSETQ. Trimming removed 1 base at V and 7 bases at J, with 11 bases between. CDR3 size: 13 residues. The CDR3 region is CASSLRGLGEAFF. The CDR3 nucleotides are TGCGCCAGCAGCTTGCGGGGGCTTGGTGAAGCTTTCTTT.

A few counts support this clonotype. The rearrangement links TRBV10-3 to TRBJ2-2; 7 positions match TRBD2. V trimming: 0 bases; J trimming: 4 bases; junction bases outside the gene matches: 8. This CDR3 comprises 17 residues. The germline V gene has CDR1 ENHRY and CDR2 SYGVKD. The CDR3 DNA sequence: TGTGCCATCAGTGAGTCGATTCTGCGGGAGATCACCGGGGAGCTGTTTTTT. Protein product: CAISESILREITGELFF.

This clonotype was seen more than once but under ten times. The chain uses TRBV27 and TRBJ1-2, with 10 bases lining up with TRBD1. The germline V gene encodes CDR1 MNHEY and CDR2 SMNVEV (reference sequence). The V segment lost 6 bases and the J segment 7 bases; nucleotides outside the gene matches: 8. CDR3 length equals 14 residues. The CDR3 loop is CASSLTGGTSGYTF. The CDR3 DNA sequence: TGTGCCAGCAGCCTGACAGGGGGCACTAGTGGCTACACCTTC.

This clonotype appeared a few times. V usage is TRBV15 and J usage is TRBJ2-5; D is possibly TRBD2 (6 bases). In germline, CDR1 is LNHNV, CDR2 YYDKDF (reference sequence). CDR3 size: 15 residues. Trimming left V 0 bases short and J 0 bases short, with 8 bases between. The CDR3 DNA is TGTGCCACCAGCAGAGAGGGGGGATACCAAGAGACCCAGTACTTC. Amino acids: CATSREGGYQETQYF.

This clonotype was picked up a small number of times. The chain links TRBV20-1 to TRBJ2-7; 9 bases map to TRBD1. V shed 6 bases, J shed 2 bases, and the junction held 14 bases outside the gene matches. In germline, CDR1 is DFQATT, CDR2 SNEGSKA (reference sequence). The CDR3 contains 16 residues. The CDR3: CSAQILPGQGPYEQYF. The CDR3 DNA reads as TGCAGTGCCCAAATTCTCCCGGGACAGGGCCCCTACGAGCAGTACTTC.

This clonotype was seen ten or more times. The chain joins TRBV5-1 to TRBJ1-1; possible D gene TRBD1, 6 bases. This CDR3 has 15 residues. Looked up from germline, CDR1 is SGHRS and CDR2 is YFSETQ. The V end was cut by 3 bases, the J end by 1 base, with 13 bases between. This CDR3 reads CASSSPQGKNTEAFF. The CDR3 region has the DNA TGCGCCAGCAGCTCGCCACAGGGAAAGAACACTGAAGCTTTCTTT.

In regard to this clonotype: The junction departs from germline at one end; a sequencing error may be responsible. V usage is TRBV14 and J usage is TRBJ2-3; the D gene is possibly TRBD1 (5 bases). The CDR3 contains 16 residues. Germline-derived CDR1 and CDR2 are SGHDN and FVKESK. Here the CDR3 reads CAGSQDYTGRTDTQYF. The CDR3 DNA is TGTGCCGGCAGCCAAGATTATACAGGTCGGACAGATACGCAGTATTTT.

This clonotype was seen at least ten times. The V and J genes are TRBV29-1 and TRBJ1-4; 8 bases are shared with TRBD1. The CDR3 runs 12 residues. V lost 4 bases and J lost 6; bases outside the gene matches: 1. CDR1 and CDR2 (germline): SQVTM, ANQGSEA. Written as DNA, the CDR3 is TGCAGCGTTGGGGACAGGCATGAAAAACTGTTTTTT. Translation gives CSVGDRHEKLFF.

The rearrangement uses TRBV10-3 and TRBJ2-7, with D perhaps matching TRBD1 (5 bases). The CDR3 spans 12 residues. Germline values: CDR1 ENHRY, CDR2 SYGVKD. Trimming took off 4 bases at V and 4 bases at J, with 8 bases between the two ends. The chain's CDR3 is CAISGGMYEQYF. As DNA, the CDR3 is TGTGCCATCAGTGGGGGCATGTACGAGCAGTACTTC.

This clonotype was seen a handful of times. CDR3 protein: CASSQDDSGGLYNEQFF. In DNA form, the CDR3 reads TGTGCCAGCAGCCAAGATGATTCGGGGGGGCTCTACAATGAGCAGTTCTTC. V and J are TRBV4-2 and TRBJ2-1; TRBD2 aligns across 8 bases. Germline assignment: CDR1 LGHNA and CDR2 YNFKEQ. V gave up 0 bases and J gave up 3 bases; unmatched junction bases: 7. This CDR3 is built from 17 residues.

This clonotype was detected only a few times. The V call is TRBV10-3, the J call TRBJ1-1; 10 positions match TRBD1. This CDR3 region has 15 residues. The germline gives CDR1 ENHRY, CDR2 SYGVKD. V dropped 5 bases and J dropped 4; count of bases not matched to a gene: 7. The CDR3 DNA sequence: TGTGCCATCAGTCCTGAGGGACAGGGGAGCACTGAAGCTTTCTTT. This encodes CAISPEGQGSTEAFF.

This chain connects TRBV5-5 to TRBJ2-1; D remains ambiguous. Trimming removed 5 bases at V and 6 bases at J, with 12 bases between. This CDR3 contains 13 residues. Germline lookup yields CDR1 SGHKS and CDR2 YYEKEE (reference sequence). This CDR3 is CASSFAIINEQFF. The CDR3 DNA reads as TGTGCCAGCAGTTTTGCGATTATCAATGAGCAGTTCTTC. Full variable domain (rest looked up from reference TRBV5-5 and TRBJ2-1): DAGVTQSPTHLIKTRGQQVTLRCSPISGHKSVSWYQQVLGQGPQFIFQYYEKEERGRGNFPDRFSARQFPNYSSELNVNALLLGDSALYLCASSFAIINEQFFGPGTRLTVL.

This chain joins TRBV29-1 and TRBJ2-4; D may match TRBD1 or TRBD2 (6 bases each). V was clipped by 8 bases and J by 0 bases, with 17 bases between them. Germline CDR1 and CDR2: SQVTM and ANQGSEA. The CDR3 runs to 15 residues. The DNA of the CDR3 is TGCAGCACTAAAGGGGGGACTGTAGCCAAAAACATTCAGTACTTC. Amino acids: CSTKGGTVAKNIQYF.

The chain uses TRBV19 and TRBJ2-5; 7 bases agree with TRBD1. The J segment lost 2 bases and the V segment lost 6 bases, leaving 9 bases of the junction unmatched. Germline V gene data show CDR1 as LNHDA and CDR2 as SQIVND (reference sequence). The length of the CDR3 is 15 residues. CDR3 sequence reads: CASSPLLGQQETQYF. CDR3 in DNA: TGTGCCAGTAGCCCTCTACTGGGACAGCAAGAGACCCAGTACTTC.